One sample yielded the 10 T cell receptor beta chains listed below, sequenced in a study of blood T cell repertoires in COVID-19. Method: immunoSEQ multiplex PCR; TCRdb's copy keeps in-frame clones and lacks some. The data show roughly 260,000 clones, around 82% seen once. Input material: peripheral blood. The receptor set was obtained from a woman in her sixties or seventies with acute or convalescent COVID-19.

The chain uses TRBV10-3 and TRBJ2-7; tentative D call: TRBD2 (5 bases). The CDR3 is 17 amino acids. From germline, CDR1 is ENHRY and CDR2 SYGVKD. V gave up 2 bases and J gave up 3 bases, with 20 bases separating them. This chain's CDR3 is CAISEGPATRLYYEQYF. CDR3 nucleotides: TGTGCCATCAGTGAGGGCCCCGCGACGCGACTATACTACGAGCAGTACTTC.

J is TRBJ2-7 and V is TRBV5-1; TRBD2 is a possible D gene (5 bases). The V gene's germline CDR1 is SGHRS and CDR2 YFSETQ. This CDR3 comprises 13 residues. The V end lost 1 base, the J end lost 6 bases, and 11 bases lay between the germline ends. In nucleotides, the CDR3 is TGCGCCAGCAGCTTGCCACCGCGGGTCGAGCAGTACTTC. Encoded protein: CASSLPPRVEQYF.

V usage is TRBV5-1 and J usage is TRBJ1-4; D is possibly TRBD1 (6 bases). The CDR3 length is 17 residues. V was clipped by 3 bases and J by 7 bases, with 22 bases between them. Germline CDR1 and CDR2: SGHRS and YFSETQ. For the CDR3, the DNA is TGCGCCAGCAGCTATGAGCGATCAACAGGGATTGGTGAAAAACTGTTTTTT. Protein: CASSYERSTGIGEKLFF. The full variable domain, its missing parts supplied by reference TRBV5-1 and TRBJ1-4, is KAGVTQTPRYLIKTRGQQVTLSCSPISGHRSVSWYQQTPGQGLQFLFEYFSETQRNKGNFPGRFSGRQFSNSRSEMNVSTLELGDSALYLCASSYERSTGIGEKLFFGSGTQLSVL.

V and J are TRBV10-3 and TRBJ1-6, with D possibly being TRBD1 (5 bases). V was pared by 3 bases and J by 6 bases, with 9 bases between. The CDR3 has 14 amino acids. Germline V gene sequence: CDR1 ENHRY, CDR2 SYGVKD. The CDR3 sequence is CAISDRGSNSPLHF. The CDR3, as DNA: TGTGCCATCAGTGACCGGGGGTCTAATTCACCCCTCCACTTT.

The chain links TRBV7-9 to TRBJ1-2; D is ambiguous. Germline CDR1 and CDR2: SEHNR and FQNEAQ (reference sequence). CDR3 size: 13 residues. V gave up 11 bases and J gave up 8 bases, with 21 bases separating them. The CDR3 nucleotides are TGTGCCGGCAAGAGGGAAGTGGTTGAAGGCTACACCTTC. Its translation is CAGKREVVEGYTF.

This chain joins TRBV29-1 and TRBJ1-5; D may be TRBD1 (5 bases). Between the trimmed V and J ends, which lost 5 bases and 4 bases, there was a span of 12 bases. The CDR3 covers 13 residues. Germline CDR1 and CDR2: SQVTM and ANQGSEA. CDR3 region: CSVRDGGNQPQHF. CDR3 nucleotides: TGCAGCGTTCGAGACGGGGGGAATCAGCCCCAGCATTTT.

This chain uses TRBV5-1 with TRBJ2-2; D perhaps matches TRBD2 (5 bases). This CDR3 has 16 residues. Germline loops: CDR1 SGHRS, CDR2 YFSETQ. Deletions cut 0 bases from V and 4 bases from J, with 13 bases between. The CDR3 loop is CASSLDLSGSTGELFF. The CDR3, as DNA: TGCGCCAGCAGCTTGGACTTATCGGGGAGCACCGGGGAGCTGTTTTTT. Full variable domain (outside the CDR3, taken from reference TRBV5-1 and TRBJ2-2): KAGVTQTPRYLIKTRGQQVTLSCSPISGHRSVSWYQQTPGQGLQFLFEYFSETQRNKGNFPGRFSGRQFSNSRSEMNVSTLELGDSALYLCASSLDLSGSTGELFFGEGSRLTVL.

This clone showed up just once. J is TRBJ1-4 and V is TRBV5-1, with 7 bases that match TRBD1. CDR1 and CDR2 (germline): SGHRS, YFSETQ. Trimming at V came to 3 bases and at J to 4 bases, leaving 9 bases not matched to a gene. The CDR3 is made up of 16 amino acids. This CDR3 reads CASSSLVAGGNEKLFF. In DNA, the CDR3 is TGCGCCAGCAGCTCCCTGGTGGCAGGGGGTAATGAAAAACTGTTTTTT.

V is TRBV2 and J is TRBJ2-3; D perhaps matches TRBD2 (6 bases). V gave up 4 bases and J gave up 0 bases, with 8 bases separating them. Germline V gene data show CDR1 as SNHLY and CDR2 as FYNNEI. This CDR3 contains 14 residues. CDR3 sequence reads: CASSAGLSTDTQYF. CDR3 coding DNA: TGTGCCAGCAGTGCGGGACTTAGCACAGATACGCAGTATTTT.

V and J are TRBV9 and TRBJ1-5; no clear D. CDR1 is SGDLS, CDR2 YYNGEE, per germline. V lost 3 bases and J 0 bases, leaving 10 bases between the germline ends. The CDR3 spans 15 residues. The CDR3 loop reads CASSARGDSNQPQHF. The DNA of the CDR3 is TGTGCCAGCAGCGCCCGTGGAGATAGCAATCAGCCCCAGCATTTT.